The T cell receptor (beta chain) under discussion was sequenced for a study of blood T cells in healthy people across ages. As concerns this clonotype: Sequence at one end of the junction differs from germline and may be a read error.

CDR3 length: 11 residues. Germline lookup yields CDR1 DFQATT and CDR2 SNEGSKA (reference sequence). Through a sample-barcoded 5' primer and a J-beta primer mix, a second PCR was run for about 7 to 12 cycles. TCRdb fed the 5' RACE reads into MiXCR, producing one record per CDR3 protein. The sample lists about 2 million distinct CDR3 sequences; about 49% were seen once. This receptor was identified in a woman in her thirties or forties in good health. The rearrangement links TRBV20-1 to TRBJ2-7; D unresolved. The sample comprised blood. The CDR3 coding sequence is TGCAGTGCTAGAACCCTCTACGGGCAGTACTTC. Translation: CSARTLYGQYF.